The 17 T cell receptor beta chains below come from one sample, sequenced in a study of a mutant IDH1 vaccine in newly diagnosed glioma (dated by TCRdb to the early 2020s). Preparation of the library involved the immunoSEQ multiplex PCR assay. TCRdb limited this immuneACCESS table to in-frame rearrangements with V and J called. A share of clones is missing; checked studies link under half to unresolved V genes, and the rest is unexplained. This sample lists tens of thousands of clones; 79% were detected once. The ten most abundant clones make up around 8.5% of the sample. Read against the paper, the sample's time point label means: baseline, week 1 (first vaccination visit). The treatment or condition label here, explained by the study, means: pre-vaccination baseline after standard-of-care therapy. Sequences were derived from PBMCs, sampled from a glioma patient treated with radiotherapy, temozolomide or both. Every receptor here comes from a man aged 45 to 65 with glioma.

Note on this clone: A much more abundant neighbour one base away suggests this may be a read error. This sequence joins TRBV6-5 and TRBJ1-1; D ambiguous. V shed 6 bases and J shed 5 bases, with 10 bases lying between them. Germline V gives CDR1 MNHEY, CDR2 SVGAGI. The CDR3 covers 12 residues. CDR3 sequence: CASSSPGTEAFF. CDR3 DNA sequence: TGTGCCAGCAGCTCCCCGGGGACTGAAGCTTTCTTT.

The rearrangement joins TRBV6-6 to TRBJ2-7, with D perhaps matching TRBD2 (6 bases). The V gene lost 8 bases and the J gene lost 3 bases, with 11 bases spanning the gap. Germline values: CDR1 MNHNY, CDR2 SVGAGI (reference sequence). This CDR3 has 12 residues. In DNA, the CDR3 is TGTGCCAGCGGAGACGGGGGCTACGAGCAGTACTTC. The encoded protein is CASGDGGYEQYF.

The CDR3: CASSFGLAGSLDTQYF. The CDR3 DNA is TGTGCCAGTAGTTTTGGACTAGCGGGGAGTTTGGATACGCAGTATTTT. V is TRBV19 and J is TRBJ2-3; 12 bases align to TRBD2. Trimming cost V 5 bases and J 6 bases; bases outside gene matches: 9. Germline CDR1 LNHDA, CDR2 SQIVND (reference sequence). The CDR3 is 16 residues long.

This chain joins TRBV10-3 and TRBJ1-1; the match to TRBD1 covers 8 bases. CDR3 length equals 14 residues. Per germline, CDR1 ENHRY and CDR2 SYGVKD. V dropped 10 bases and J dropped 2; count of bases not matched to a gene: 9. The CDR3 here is CATAPTGGNTEAFF. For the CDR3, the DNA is TGTGCCACCGCCCCCACAGGGGGAAACACTGAAGCTTTCTTT.

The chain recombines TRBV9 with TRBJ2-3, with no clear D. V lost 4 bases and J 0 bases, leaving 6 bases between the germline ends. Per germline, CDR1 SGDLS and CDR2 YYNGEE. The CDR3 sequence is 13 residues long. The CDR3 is CASSTLSTDTQYF. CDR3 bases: TGTGCCAGCAGCACCTTAAGCACAGATACGCAGTATTTT. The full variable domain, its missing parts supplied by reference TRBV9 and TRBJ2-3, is DSGVTQTPKHLITATGQRVTLRCSPRSGDLSVYWYQQSLDQGLQFLIQYYNGEERAKGNILERFSAQQFPDLHSELNLSSLELGDSALYFCASSTLSTDTQYFGPGTRLTVL.

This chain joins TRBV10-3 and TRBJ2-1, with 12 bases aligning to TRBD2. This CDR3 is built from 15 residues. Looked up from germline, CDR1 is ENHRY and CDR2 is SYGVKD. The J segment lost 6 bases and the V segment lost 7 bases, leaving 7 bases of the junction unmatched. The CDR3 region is CAITSGTSGSNEQFF. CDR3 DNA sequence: TGTGCCATCACCTCTGGGACTAGCGGGTCCAATGAGCAGTTCTTC.

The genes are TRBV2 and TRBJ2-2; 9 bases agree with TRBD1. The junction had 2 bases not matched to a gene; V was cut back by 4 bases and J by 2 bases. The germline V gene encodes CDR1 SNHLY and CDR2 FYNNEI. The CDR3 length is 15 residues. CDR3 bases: TGTGCCAGCAGTGGTACAGGGGGCAACACCGGGGAGCTGTTTTTT. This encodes CASSGTGGNTGELFF.

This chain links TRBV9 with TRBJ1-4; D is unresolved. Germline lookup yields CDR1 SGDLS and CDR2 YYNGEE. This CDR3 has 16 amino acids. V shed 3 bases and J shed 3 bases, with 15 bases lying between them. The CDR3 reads CASSALNGVANEKLFF. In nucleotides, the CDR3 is TGTGCCAGCAGCGCCTTGAATGGGGTGGCTAATGAAAAACTGTTTTTT.

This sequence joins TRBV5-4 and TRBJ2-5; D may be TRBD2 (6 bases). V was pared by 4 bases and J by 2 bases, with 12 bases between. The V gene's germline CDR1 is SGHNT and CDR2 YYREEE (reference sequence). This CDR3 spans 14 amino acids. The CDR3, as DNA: TGTGCCAGCAGCGCCGCGGGAACGCAAGAGACCCAGTACTTC. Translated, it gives CASSAAGTQETQYF.

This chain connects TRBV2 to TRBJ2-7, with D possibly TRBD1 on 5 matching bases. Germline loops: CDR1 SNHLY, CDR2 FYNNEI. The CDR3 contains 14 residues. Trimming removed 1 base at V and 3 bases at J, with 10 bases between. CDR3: CASSEGQSFYEQYF. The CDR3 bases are TGTGCCAGCAGTGAAGGACAGAGTTTCTACGAGCAGTACTTC.

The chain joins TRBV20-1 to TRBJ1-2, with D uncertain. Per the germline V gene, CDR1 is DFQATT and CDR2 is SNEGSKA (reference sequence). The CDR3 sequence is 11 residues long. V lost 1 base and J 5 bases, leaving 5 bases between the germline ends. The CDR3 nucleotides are TGCAGTGCTAGAGTTGCGTATGGCTACACCTTC. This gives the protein CSARVAYGYTF.

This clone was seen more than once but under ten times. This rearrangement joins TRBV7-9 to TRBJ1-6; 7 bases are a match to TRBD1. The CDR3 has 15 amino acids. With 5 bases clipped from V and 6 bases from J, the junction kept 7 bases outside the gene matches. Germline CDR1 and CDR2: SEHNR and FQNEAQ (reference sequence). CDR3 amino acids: CASSAPGTANSPLHF. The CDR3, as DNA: TGTGCCAGCAGCGCGCCCGGGACAGCTAATTCACCCCTCCACTTT.

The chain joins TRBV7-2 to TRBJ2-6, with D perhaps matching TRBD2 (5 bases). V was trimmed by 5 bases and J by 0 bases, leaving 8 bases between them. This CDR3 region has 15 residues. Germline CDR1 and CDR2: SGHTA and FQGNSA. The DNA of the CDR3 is TGTGCCAGCAGCCCGCGGGTCTCTGGGGCCAACGTCCTGACTTTC. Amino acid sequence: CASSPRVSGANVLTF.

The CDR3 protein is CASSEEGGLAGETQYF. In DNA form, the CDR3 reads TGTGCCAGCAGTGAGGAGGGGGGACTAGCGGGGGAGACCCAGTACTTC. The genes are TRBV2 and TRBJ2-5, with 13 bases fitting TRBD2. The V and J ends lost 3 bases and 5 bases, in that order; junction bases with no gene match: 6. The V gene's germline CDR1 is SNHLY and CDR2 FYNNEI. The CDR3 runs 16 residues.

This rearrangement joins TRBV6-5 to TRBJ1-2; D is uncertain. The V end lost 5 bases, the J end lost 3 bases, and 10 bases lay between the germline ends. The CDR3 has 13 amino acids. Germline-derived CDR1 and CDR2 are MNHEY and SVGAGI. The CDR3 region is CASSLDGDYGYTF. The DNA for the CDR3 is TGTGCCAGCAGTCTCGACGGTGACTATGGCTACACCTTC.

CDR3 DNA: TGCAGTCCTACAGGGGTTAATGGCTACACCTTC. Its protein product is CSPTGVNGYTF. The chain recombines TRBV20-1 with TRBJ1-2; TRBD1 matches 7 bases. After removal of 8 bases from V and 6 bases from J, the junction contained 6 bases not matched to a gene. From germline, CDR1 is DFQATT and CDR2 SNEGSKA (reference sequence). This CDR3 spans 11 amino acids.

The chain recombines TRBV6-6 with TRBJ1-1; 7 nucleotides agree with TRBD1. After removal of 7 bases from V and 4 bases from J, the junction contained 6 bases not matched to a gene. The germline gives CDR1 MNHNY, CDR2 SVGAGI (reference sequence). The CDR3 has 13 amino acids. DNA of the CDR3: TGTGCCAGCATAAGGGGGCTGGGCACTGAAGCTTTCTTT. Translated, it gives CASIRGLGTEAFF.